This T cell receptor (beta chain) was identified in a study of T cell responses to AZD1222 COVID-19 vaccine. Germline V gene lookup returns CDR1 GTSNPN and CDR2 SVGIG (reference sequence). This CDR3 has 16 residues. Trimming left V 2 bases short and J 0 bases short, with 14 bases between. A remark on this clone: The antigen is unknown.

Study results and caveats: Donors, mostly white British, included more females; clonal diversity was possibly underestimated. Increases in Spike-specific TCR breadth and depth were seen after two AZD1222 doses.

This table comes from immunoSEQ multiplex PCR, and its TCRdb copy is limited to in-frame clones, with some not included. The sample has roughly 120,000 clones; 80% to 90% are singletons. This rearrangement joins TRBV30 to TRBJ2-4; D not resolved. The receptor was isolated from an adult in good health. The source was peripheral blood, collected on day 0 of MenACWY control vaccination. As DNA, the CDR3 is TGTGCCTGGAGTCCACATGGGGTAGTAGCCAAAAACATTCAGTACTTC. Its protein is CAWSPHGVVAKNIQYF.